This section outlines one TCR beta chain sequence together with its context. This clonotype has just a few counts. The specificity of this receptor is unknown. It has no much larger one-base neighbor in the sample; base qualities were not kept. The data stem from a study of post-analysis software for immune sequencing data (dated by TCRdb to about 2015). Regarding the research as a whole: The recorded disease courses included relapsing-remitting, secondary progressive and progressive-relapsing multiple sclerosis, and some patients had no subtype annotation. A subset of samples was prepared in parallel using single-end sample barcoding, then pooled and co-amplified after Illumina adapter ligation. The patient repertoires were compared against approximately twelve previously published healthy control repertoires obtained from donors aged roughly 6 to 25 years.

To demonstrate the VDJtools post-analysis software, TCR beta repertoires were profiled from the peripheral blood of roughly 14 young patients with multiple sclerosis. The multiple sclerosis patients were children and adolescents ranging in age from roughly 6 to 15 years. The library was obtained by PCR. The reads were generated on an Illumina HiSeq 2500. To reduce PCR and sequencing biases, unique molecular identifiers were incorporated into the TCR beta cDNA libraries. Per 1 to 10 million input T cells, approximately 500,000 cDNA molecules were obtained, such that each molecule approximated one T cell. The same protocol used for the earlier healthy control dataset was applied to prepare and sequence the patient libraries. Samples belonging to the same batch were prepared together, multiplexed and sequenced on a shared HiSeq lane. On the study's bioinformatics: MIGEC was used to process the raw barcoded reads, and molecular identifier groups with only a single read were discarded before consensus assembly and CDR3 extraction. Clonotype tables were post-analysed with VDJtools, and diversity was normalized by down-sampling all datasets to the smallest sample size. In repertoire overlap clustering, CDR3 amino acid sequences, but not nucleotide sequences, were matched to correct batch-related cross-sample contamination. The public reads were run again by TCRdb, first through fastp at Q25 and then through MiXCR, and only productive beta chains were kept. Entries are consolidated by CDR3 protein sequence, retaining the most common genes and DNA. The V and J calls were determined by TCRdb, not by the authors. The table for this sample lists around 700,000 distinct CDR3 sequences; 59% of them were counted only once. Around 11% of the sample rests with the top ten.

Broad study findings and their caveats: Compared with controls, multiple sclerosis patients had significantly lower normalized Chao1 diversity, a finding suggesting substantial peripheral T-cell clonal expansion. Direct clustering with F measure showed strong co-clustering of samples prepared in the same batch, prompting a batch-effect correction. Four or five TRBV segments, including TRBV5-6, TRBV5-1 and TRBV20-1, were significantly more frequent in patients than controls. The multiple sclerosis patient group was slightly younger than the control group.

CDR1 and CDR2 (MNHEY, SMNVEV) derive from the germline V gene (reference sequence). Including cysteine and phenylalanine, the CDR3 has 18 amino acids. Only the CDR3 DNA stays, 54 bases, in frame from base 1. V is cut back by 4 bases and J by 2 bases, with 17 bases in the junction unmatched. Sequenced input: blood. This TCR derives from a girl aged 2-10 years with multiple sclerosis. In this chain, TRBV27 is recombined with TRBJ2-7; TRBD1 agrees with 7 junctional bases. The DNA sequence reads TGTGCCAGCAGTTACCAGACAGGGCAAGGAATGAGTCCCTACGAGCAGTACTTC. Its translation is CASSYQTGQGMSPYEQYF.